The 24 T cell receptor beta chains listed next were all sequenced from one sample in a study of blood T cell repertoires in COVID-19 (dated by TCRdb to about 2020). The method was the immunoSEQ multiplex PCR assay. Held by TCRdb, this immuneACCESS table contains in-frame sequences only and omits some clones. Under half of the omission traces to an unresolved V gene where checked; the cause of the rest is unknown. Counted in this sample were hundreds of thousands of clones; more than 85% of them appeared once. Around 0.72% of the sample is held by the ten biggest clonotypes. Sequences were obtained from peripheral blood. Receptor source: a man between 40 and 49 years old with acute or convalescent COVID-19.

This clone has a handful of counts. The rearrangement links TRBV7-2 to TRBJ2-6; 7 bases are a match to TRBD1. In germline, CDR1 is SGHTA, CDR2 FQGNSA. V gave up 5 bases and J gave up 0 bases; unmatched junction bases: 10. The CDR3 runs to 18 residues. The DNA of the CDR3 is TGTGCCAGCAGCATCAGACAGGGTATGGGCTCTGGGGCCAACGTCCTGACTTTC. Its protein product is CASSIRQGMGSGANVLTF.

The rearrangement links TRBV19 to TRBJ2-2, with TRBD1 matching 7 bases. Germline V lookup: CDR1 LNHDA, CDR2 SQIVND (reference sequence). Trimming at V came to 9 bases and at J to 2 bases, leaving 15 bases not matched to a gene. This CDR3 is built from 17 residues. The CDR3 DNA follows: TGTGCCAGCCTAGGGGACAGACCCTTTAGAAACACCGGGGAGCTGTTTTTT. Translation gives CASLGDRPFRNTGELFF.

This chain joins TRBV27 and TRBJ2-1; 12 nucleotides match TRBD2. After removal of 6 bases from V and 6 bases from J, the junction contained 6 bases not matched to a gene. CDR1 MNHEY and CDR2 SMNVEV come from the germline V gene (reference sequence). This CDR3 region has 15 residues. The chain's CDR3 is CASSRLAGAFNEQFF. DNA for the CDR3: TGTGCCAGCAGCCGACTAGCGGGGGCCTTCAATGAGCAGTTCTTC.

The V and J genes are TRBV9 and TRBJ2-2; 7 positions match TRBD2. This CDR3 spans 17 amino acids. Germline lookup yields CDR1 SGDLS and CDR2 YYNGEE. Trimming removed 3 bases from V and 1 base from J; junction bases left unmatched: 9. The CDR3, as DNA: TGTGCCAGCAGCGCCAGTGGACTAGGGCGGAACACCGGGGAGCTGTTTTTT. This gives the protein CASSASGLGRNTGELFF.

The V call is TRBV4-2, the J call TRBJ2-5; D is possibly TRBD1 (5 bases). The length of the CDR3 is 16 residues. Germline V gene lookup returns CDR1 LGHNA and CDR2 YNFKEQ. Trimming cost V 0 bases and J 4 bases, with 15 bases left between them. The CDR3 coding sequence is TGTGCCAGCAGCCAAGATCTTCCAGGGATGGTAGAGACCCAGTACTTC. Amino acid sequence: CASSQDLPGMVETQYF.

The V call is TRBV2, the J call TRBJ1-5; D call uncertain. Germline CDR1 reads SNHLY; CDR2 reads FYNNEI. The CDR3 has 14 amino acids. Between the trimmed V and J ends, which lost 4 bases and 6 bases, there was a span of 13 bases. The CDR3 nucleotides read TGTGCCAGCAGTGGTCATCCAGTTACTCAGCCCCAGCATTTT. Its translation is CASSGHPVTQPQHF.

The chain is built from TRBV19 and TRBJ1-2; 10 nucleotides line up with TRBD1. Trimming at V came to 4 bases and at J to 1 base, leaving 12 bases not matched to a gene. This CDR3 has 18 residues. The germline V gene encodes CDR1 LNHDA and CDR2 SQIVND (reference sequence). The CDR3 DNA sequence: TGTGCCAGTAGTAGACCGGGACAGGGGAACTCCGATAACTATGGCTACACCTTC. It yields the protein CASSRPGQGNSDNYGYTF. Full variable domain (rest looked up from reference TRBV19 and TRBJ1-2): DGGITQSPKYLFRKEGQNVTLSCEQNLNHDAMYWYRQDPGQGLRLIYYSQIVNDFQKGDIAEGYSVSREKKESFPLTVTSAQKNPTAFYLCASSRPGQGNSDNYGYTFGSGTRLTVV.

This CDR3 reads CASSLGGPEKLFF. The CDR3 DNA sequence: TGTGCCAGCAGCTTGGGGGGGCCCGAAAAACTGTTTTTT. The chain joins TRBV7-2 to TRBJ1-4; D perhaps matches TRBD1 (6 bases). The CDR3 covers 13 residues. Trimming took off 3 bases at V and 8 bases at J, with 10 bases between the two ends. Germline V gene data show CDR1 as SGHTA and CDR2 as FQGNSA.

The rearrangement joins TRBV2 to TRBJ2-7, with 7 positions matching TRBD1. This CDR3 is built from 17 residues. CDR1 and CDR2 (germline): SNHLY, FYNNEI. V was pared by 3 bases and J by 2 bases, with 13 bases of the junction left unmatched. The CDR3 DNA reads TGTGCCAGCAGTGACCCTAGGATACCGGGACAGCCCTACGAGCAGTACTTC. Encoded protein: CASSDPRIPGQPYEQYF.

This sequence joins TRBV2 and TRBJ2-1, with 10 bases identical to TRBD1. This CDR3 has 12 amino acids. Germline trimming cut 11 bases from V and 7 bases from J; bases unmatched to any gene: 5. Germline assignment: CDR1 SNHLY and CDR2 FYNNEI. CDR3 nucleotides: TGTGCCGGATCGGACAGGGGGAATGAGCAGTTCTTC. This gives the protein CAGSDRGNEQFF.

The chain carries TRBV6-6 and TRBJ1-5; perhaps TRBD1 as D (5 bases). Germline assignment: CDR1 MNHNY and CDR2 SVGAGI (reference sequence). V lost 8 bases to trimming and J lost 4 bases, with 9 bases between them. This CDR3 is 12 amino acids long. CDR3 region: CASDGGNQPQHF. CDR3 nucleotide sequence: TGTGCCAGCGATGGGGGGAATCAGCCCCAGCATTTT.

The chain carries TRBV4-2 and TRBJ2-7; 9 positions agree with TRBD1. The V gene's germline CDR1 is LGHNA and CDR2 YNFKEQ. J gave up 6 bases and V 4 bases, and 13 bases lay outside the gene matches. This CDR3 is 16 amino acids long. In DNA, the CDR3 is TGTGCCAGCAGCCCTTCAATAGGGACAGGGTCTATCGAGCAGTACTTC. Translating it yields CASSPSIGTGSIEQYF.

The chain's CDR3 is CASSRIQSGFDEQYF. The CDR3 region has the DNA TGTGCCAGCAGTCGAATCCAGAGCGGGTTCGACGAGCAGTACTTC. J is TRBJ2-7 and V is TRBV28; D might be TRBD2 (6 bases). V lost 5 bases to trimming and J lost 5 bases, with 19 bases between them. The CDR3 runs to 15 residues. CDR1 MDHEN and CDR2 SYDVKM come from the germline V gene.

This chain connects TRBV24-1 to TRBJ2-1; 10 positions agree with TRBD2. From germline, CDR1 is KGHDR and CDR2 SFDVKD. This CDR3 region has 15 residues. Trimming cost V 4 bases and J 9 bases; bases outside gene matches: 8. The CDR3 sequence: CATSDSGRATSEQFF. CDR3 nucleotide sequence: TGTGCCACCAGTGACAGCGGGAGGGCCACGTCTGAGCAGTTCTTC.

J is TRBJ2-5 and V is TRBV30, with 9 bases that match TRBD2. Unmatched junction bases numbered 7, after V lost 2 bases and J lost 6 bases. Germline values: CDR1 GTSNPN, CDR2 SVGIG (reference sequence). The CDR3 runs 14 residues. The CDR3 DNA follows: TGTGCCTGGAGTTCTAGCGGGGTTCGGCAGACCCAGTACTTC. It yields the protein CAWSSSGVRQTQYF. The variable domain in full, completed from reference TRBV30 and TRBJ2-5, reads SQTIHQWPATLVQPVGSPLSLECTVEGTSNPNLYWYRQAAGRGLQLLFYSVGIGQISSEVPQNLSASRPQDRQFILSSKKLLLSDSGFYLCAWSSSGVRQTQYFGPGTRLLVL.

The chain has TRBV7-8 and TRBJ1-5; D uncertain. The CDR3 is 17 amino acids. Trimming stripped 1 base from V and 0 bases from J, with 13 bases between. Germline CDR1 is SGHVS and CDR2 is FQNEAQ. The CDR3, as DNA: TGTGCCAGCAGCTTAGTTGCGGCAGACTATAGCAATCAGCCCCAGCATTTT. It is translated as CASSLVAADYSNQPQHF.

This chain links TRBV3-1 (or the pseudogene TRBV3-2) with TRBJ2-7; TRBD2 might be the D (5 bases). CDR1 and CDR2 from the germline V gene are LGHDT and YNNKEL (reference sequence). CDR3 length equals 13 residues. V dropped 8 bases and J dropped 0 bases, with 11 bases sitting between them. Written as DNA, the CDR3 is TGTGCCAGCGGGGAGCTTTACTCCTACGAGCAGTACTTC. This encodes CASGELYSYEQYF.

CDR3 loop: CASSLVGTVVEKLFF. In nucleotides, the CDR3 is TGCGCCAGCAGCTTGGTTGGGACAGTGGTCGAAAAACTGTTTTTT. The rearrangement joins TRBV5-1 to TRBJ1-4, with 7 bases identical to TRBD1. CDR1 is SGHRS and CDR2 is YFSETQ in the germline V gene. The V segment lost 0 bases and the J segment 8 bases; nucleotides outside the gene matches: 7. This CDR3 is built from 15 residues.

The table lists this clone with a few counts. The rearrangement uses TRBV19 and TRBJ2-1; possible D gene TRBD2, 6 bases. The V gene's germline CDR1 is LNHDA and CDR2 SQIVND (reference sequence). The CDR3 is made up of 13 amino acids. With 4 bases removed from V and 9 bases from J, the gap between germline ends came to 13 bases. Here the CDR3 DNA reads TGTGCCAGTAGTAACCGGGGGTCGATTGAGCAGTTCTTC. This translates into CASSNRGSIEQFF.

V usage is TRBV28 and J usage is TRBJ2-1, with 7 bases identical to TRBD2. The CDR3 contains 14 residues. Germline assignment: CDR1 MDHEN and CDR2 SYDVKM. V was clipped by 5 bases and J by 2 bases; unmatched bases: 3. The CDR3 sequence is CASSPGTTYNEQFF. CDR3 DNA sequence: TGTGCCAGCAGTCCCGGGACTACCTACAATGAGCAGTTCTTC.

CDR3 bases: TGTGCCAGCAGTTTCACTAGCGGCGAGCAGTACTTC. It translates to CASSFTSGEQYF. The V gene is TRBV27, the J gene TRBJ2-7; 8 bases match TRBD2. J was trimmed by 6 bases and V by 3 bases; bases with no gene match: 1. CDR3 length: 12 amino acids. The V gene's germline CDR1 is MNHEY and CDR2 SMNVEV (reference sequence).

This clone was found once. This rearrangement joins TRBV19 to TRBJ2-4, with 9 bases matching TRBD2. The CDR3 is 15 residues long. Germline lookup yields CDR1 LNHDA and CDR2 SQIVND (reference sequence). Trimming at V came to 3 bases and at J to 6 bases, leaving 6 bases not matched to a gene. The CDR3 here is CASSILAGPPNIQYF. CDR3 sequence (DNA): TGTGCCAGTAGTATTCTAGCGGGACCCCCAAACATTCAGTACTTC.

This clone was seen just once. The chain employs TRBV10-3 and TRBJ2-1; the match to TRBD2 covers 13 bases. Trimming at V came to 6 bases and at J to 4 bases, leaving 6 bases not matched to a gene. The germline V gene encodes CDR1 ENHRY and CDR2 SYGVKD. The CDR3 contains 16 residues. The CDR3 DNA is TGTGCCATCAGAGGACTAGCGGGAGAGGATTACAATGAGCAGTTCTTC. It yields the protein CAIRGLAGEDYNEQFF.

The chain joins TRBV29-1 to TRBJ2-7; 8 bases agree with TRBD2. V gave up 1 base and J gave up 6 bases; unmatched junction bases: 2. Looked up from germline, CDR1 is SQVTM and CDR2 is ANQGSEA. The CDR3 runs 12 residues. This CDR3 is CSVEGLAGEQYF. The CDR3, as DNA: TGCAGCGTTGAAGGGCTAGCGGGCGAGCAGTACTTC.